The 25 T cell receptor beta chains below come from one sample, sequenced in a study of cytomegalovirus exposure and HLA in healthy donors. PCR involved 60 Vbeta and 13 Jbeta primers. Sequencing was performed with immunoSEQ multiplex PCR; in TCRdb, only in-frame clones are kept and a portion is missing. This table lists about 58,000 clones. Material: PBMCs. The receptor source for this set is a woman between 18 and 30 years old in good health and CMV-seronegative.

This chain connects TRBV9 to TRBJ2-5; 11 bases are shared with TRBD1. CDR1 and CDR2 from the germline V gene are SGDLS and YYNGEE. This CDR3 is built from 14 residues. V gave up 4 bases and J gave up 5 bases; unmatched junction bases: 4. This CDR3 reads CASSRDRGGETQYF. The CDR3 nucleotides are TGTGCCAGCAGCCGGGACAGGGGGGGGGAGACCCAGTACTTC. The full variable domain, rest sourced from reference TRBV9 and TRBJ2-5, is DSGVTQTPKHLITATGQRVTLRCSPRSGDLSVYWYQQSLDQGLQFLIQYYNGEERAKGNILERFSAQQFPDLHSELNLSSLELGDSALYFCASSRDRGGETQYFGPGTRLLVL.

The gene calls are TRBV1 and TRBJ2-2; the D call TRBD2 from the table was never checked on the DNA. TRBV1 is a pseudogene segment. This CDR3 is 15 amino acids long. The CDR3 DNA follows: TGCACCAGCAGCCGGCTCGGGGGGAACACCGGGGAGCTGTTTTTT. Amino acids: CTSSRLGGNTGELFF.

V and J are TRBV14 and TRBJ2-7; unclear D gene. The CDR3 consists of 13 residues. The V end was cut by 0 bases, the J end by 3 bases, with 6 bases between. The germline gives CDR1 SGHDN, CDR2 FVKESK. The chain's CDR3 is CASSQDNNYEQYF. The CDR3 DNA is TGTGCCAGCAGCCAAGACAACAACTACGAGCAGTACTTC.

The chain recombines TRBV28 with TRBJ1-2; D possibly corresponds to TRBD1 (5 bases). The V gene's germline CDR1 is MDHEN and CDR2 SYDVKM. Between the trimmed V and J ends, which lost 10 bases and 1 base, there was a span of 16 bases. This CDR3 has 14 residues. CDR3 residues: CATSRGYHNYGYTF. The CDR3 DNA sequence: TGTGCCACCTCACGGGGGTACCATAACTATGGCTACACCTTC.

The gene calls are TRBV6-1 and TRBJ2-5, with 11 bases matching TRBD2. The CDR3 is 15 amino acids. Per the germline V gene, CDR1 is MNHNS and CDR2 is SASEGT. The ends lost 3 bases at V and 2 bases at J; junction bases unmatched: 2. CDR3 sequence (DNA): TGTGCCAGCAGTGACGTAGCGGGAGGGCAAGAGACCCAGTACTTC. This translates into CASSDVAGGQETQYF.

The chain employs TRBV4-2 and TRBJ2-7; D gene uncertain. Germline CDR1 LGHNA, CDR2 YNFKEQ. The germline V and J ends were trimmed by 1 base and 0 bases, with 10 bases remaining between them. The CDR3 sequence is 15 residues long. This chain's CDR3 is CASSQGLPSSYEQYF. The CDR3 DNA sequence: TGTGCCAGCAGCCAAGGACTGCCGAGCTCCTACGAGCAGTACTTC.

The gene calls are TRBV6-1 and TRBJ2-7, with 7 bases matching TRBD2. The CDR3 loop spans 16 amino acids. V trimming: 0 bases; J trimming: 0 bases; junction bases outside the gene matches: 5. The germline gives CDR1 MNHNS, CDR2 SASEGT. CDR3 protein: CASSEAYGGSSYEQYF. The CDR3 DNA reads as TGTGCCAGCAGTGAAGCTTATGGCGGGAGCTCCTACGAGCAGTACTTC.

The rearrangement links TRBV7-9 to TRBJ1-1; D gene uncertain. The CDR3 runs to 15 residues. The V end was cut by 0 bases, the J end by 4 bases, with 12 bases between. Germline V lookup: CDR1 SEHNR, CDR2 FQNEAQ (reference sequence). The CDR3 nucleotides read TGTGCCAGCAGCTTAGCCCGCGGCCTTATCACTGAAGCTTTCTTT. Its protein is CASSLARGLITEAFF.

In the case of this clone: The identical CDR3 is also encoded by other nucleotide sequences in the sample. V usage is TRBV5-1 and J usage is TRBJ2-1; 8 nucleotides align to TRBD2. J was trimmed by 3 bases and V by 5 bases; bases with no gene match: 10. CDR1 is SGHRS, CDR2 YFSETQ, per germline. The CDR3 has 16 amino acids. The CDR3 DNA is TGCGCCAGCAGTGGCAGCGGGGGCAGGGGCTACAATGAGCAGTTCTTC. Residues: CASSGSGGRGYNEQFF.

This CDR3 is CASSQDLSGGYYEQYF. CDR3 in DNA: TGCGCCAGCAGCCAAGATCTATCGGGGGGGTACTACGAGCAGTACTTC. V is TRBV4-1 and J is TRBJ2-7; 8 bases fit TRBD2. The CDR3 covers 16 residues. The trim removed 0 bases at V and 3 bases at J, leaving 7 bases unmatched. CDR1 and CDR2 from the germline V gene are MGHRA and YSYEKL.

This sequence joins TRBV28 and TRBJ2-6, with 8 nucleotides matching TRBD1. V was clipped by 5 bases and J by 0 bases; unmatched bases: 3. CDR1 MDHEN and CDR2 SYDVKM come from the germline V gene. CDR3 length equals 16 residues. The CDR3 protein is CASSGQGPSGANVLTF. CDR3 sequence (DNA): TGTGCCAGCAGTGGACAGGGCCCCTCTGGGGCCAACGTCCTGACTTTC.

The V gene is TRBV19, the J gene TRBJ2-5; TRBD2 is a possible D gene (6 bases). Trimming stripped 4 bases from V and 2 bases from J, with 17 bases between. This CDR3 has 16 amino acids. In germline, CDR1 is LNHDA, CDR2 SQIVND (reference sequence). The DNA for the CDR3 is TGTGCCAGTAGTAGTTTTTCGACTAGAACTCAAGAGACCCAGTACTTC. It specifies CASSSFSTRTQETQYF.

The chain has TRBV30 and TRBJ1-4, with 8 nucleotides matching TRBD1. The CDR3 consists of 18 residues. Losses at the gene ends were 0 bases for V and 8 bases for J; bases not matched to a gene: 17. Germline V gives CDR1 GTSNPN, CDR2 SVGIG (reference sequence). CDR3 in DNA: TGTGCCTGGAGTGTACTCCGGACAGGGCGGAGGGAAAAAGAAAAACTGTTTTTT. Protein sequence: CAWSVLRTGRREKEKLFF.

The chain carries TRBV5-1 and TRBJ2-3; D is possibly TRBD1 (5 bases). The germline gives CDR1 SGHRS, CDR2 YFSETQ. The CDR3 spans 12 residues. The V end lost 5 bases, the J end lost 3 bases, and 7 bases lay between the germline ends. The CDR3 nucleotides are TGCGCCAGCAGGACAGAGACAGATACGCAGTATTTT. This translates into CASRTETDTQYF.

The rearrangement joins TRBV5-1 to TRBJ2-5; D not resolved. The CDR3 is made up of 12 amino acids. Between the trimmed V and J ends, which lost 5 bases and 0 bases, there was a span of 5 bases. Germline V CDR1 and CDR2: SGHRS, YFSETQ. CDR3 amino acids: CASRQDQETQYF. The CDR3 DNA reads as TGCGCCAGCAGGCAGGACCAAGAGACCCAGTACTTC.

This chain links TRBV30 with TRBJ2-5; D not resolved. CDR3 length: 13 residues. V was pared by 1 base and J by 4 bases, with 10 bases between. Germline loops: CDR1 GTSNPN, CDR2 SVGIG (reference sequence). CDR3 sequence: CAWSAGLGETQYF. The DNA for the CDR3 is TGTGCCTGGAGTGCGGGTCTAGGAGAGACCCAGTACTTC.

CDR3 sequence reads: CASSFSGTSGTETQYF. CDR3 nucleotide sequence: TGCGCCAGCAGCTTCTCCGGGACTAGTGGAACAGAGACCCAGTACTTC. The chain recombines TRBV5-1 with TRBJ2-5; 8 nucleotides line up with TRBD2. CDR3 length: 16 amino acids. CDR1 is SGHRS and CDR2 is YFSETQ in the germline V gene. Trimming at V came to 2 bases and at J to 4 bases, leaving 10 bases not matched to a gene. The full variable domain, with the rest looked up from reference TRBV5-1 and TRBJ2-5, is KAGVTQTPRYLIKTRGQQVTLSCSPISGHRSVSWYQQTPGQGLQFLFEYFSETQRNKGNFPGRFSGRQFSNSRSEMNVSTLELGDSALYLCASSFSGTSGTETQYFGPGTRLLVL.

V is TRBV6-4 and J is TRBJ2-1, with TRBD2 identical over 15 bases. Unmatched junction bases numbered 9, after V lost 10 bases and J lost 8 bases. This CDR3 has 15 residues. Germline V gene sequence: CDR1 MRHNA, CDR2 SNTAGT. This chain's CDR3 is CATGTSGGPVHEQFF. In nucleotides, the CDR3 is TGTGCCACCGGGACTAGCGGGGGGCCAGTACATGAGCAGTTCTTC.

The chain uses TRBV15 and TRBJ1-6; D unclear. V lost 7 bases and J 16 bases, leaving 20 bases between the germline ends. CDR1 is LNHNV, CDR2 YYDKDF, per germline (reference sequence). This CDR3 is built from 13 residues. CDR3 sequence: CATTTIGLGTLHF. CDR3 DNA: TGTGCCACCACCACGATAGGACTGGGAACTCTCCACTTT.

This chain joins TRBV6-5 and TRBJ1-4; 9 nucleotides match TRBD1. The CDR3 is made up of 13 amino acids. The trim removed 8 bases at V and 3 bases at J, leaving 1 base unmatched. Per germline, CDR1 MNHEY and CDR2 SVGAGI. CDR3 sequence (DNA): TGTGCCAGCGGACAGGGGCCTAATGAAAAACTGTTTTTT. Translation: CASGQGPNEKLFF.

This chain connects TRBV5-4 to TRBJ1-2; TRBD1 matches 9 bases. Trimming cost V 5 bases and J 7 bases; bases outside gene matches: 9. The CDR3 is 14 residues long. The germline V gene has CDR1 SGHNT and CDR2 YYREEE (reference sequence). CDR3: CASRLTGGAFGYTF. The CDR3 DNA sequence: TGTGCCAGCAGATTAACAGGGGGCGCGTTTGGCTACACCTTC.

The rearrangement links TRBV5-1 to TRBJ1-6; D perhaps matches TRBD1 (5 bases). Trimming removed 5 bases from V and 0 bases from J, with 18 bases in between. The CDR3 length is 18 residues. Germline V gene lookup returns CDR1 SGHRS and CDR2 YFSETQ. CDR3 protein: CASSFYRQGSSYNSPLHF. The CDR3 DNA follows: TGCGCCAGCAGTTTTTACCGCCAGGGAAGCTCCTATAATTCACCCCTCCACTTT.

The gene calls are TRBV9 and TRBJ2-1, with 10 bases aligning to TRBD2. The CDR3 has 15 amino acids. The V segment lost 3 bases and the J segment 7 bases; nucleotides outside the gene matches: 7. In germline, CDR1 is SGDLS, CDR2 YYNGEE. CDR3 sequence: CASSALAGASNEQFF. CDR3 DNA sequence: TGTGCCAGCAGCGCGCTAGCGGGAGCATCAAATGAGCAGTTCTTC.

The chain carries TRBV18 and TRBJ2-3; 7 bases line up with TRBD1. CDR3 length: 16 residues. The V gene end was trimmed by 0 bases and the J gene end by 6 bases; junction bases not matched to a gene: 9. Germline CDR1 is KGHSH and CDR2 is LQKENI. CDR3 coding DNA: TGTGCCAGCTCACCACCGAACAGGGGCCACGGGGATACGCAGTATTTT. It encodes CASSPPNRGHGDTQYF.

V gene TRBV6-5 combines with J gene TRBJ1-3; no reliable D call. The CDR3 covers 14 residues. V dropped 0 bases and J dropped 16 bases, with 19 bases sitting between them. Per germline, CDR1 MNHEY and CDR2 SVGAGI. The CDR3 loop reads CASSYSSVPSIVYF. For the CDR3, the DNA is TGTGCCAGCAGTTACTCGAGTGTGCCTTCGATTGTGTATTTT.